This entry lists 27 T cell receptor beta chains sequenced from one sample in a study of T cells after yellow fever vaccination. TCRdb reprocessed the 5' RACE reads with MiXCR, giving one entry per CDR3 protein. The data show 300,000 or so distinct CDR3 sequences, with 13% seen just once and roughly 0.5% held by the top ten. The material sequenced was CD4+ T cells sorted from PBMCs, taken 45 days after the yellow fever booster vaccination. These receptors originate from a man aged 30 to 39 who received the YFV17D yellow fever vaccine.

The rearrangement joins TRBV7-9 to TRBJ2-1; D is uncertain. The V gene's germline CDR1 is SEHNR and CDR2 FQNEAQ (reference sequence). Trimming took 6 bases from V and 4 from J, leaving 10 bases between them. The CDR3 contains 13 residues. CDR3 sequence (DNA): TGTGCCAGCAGAGTGGGCGTATACAATGAGCAGTTCTTC. The encoded protein is CASRVGVYNEQFF.

The chain links TRBV20-1 to TRBJ2-1; 12 bases match TRBD2. CDR3 length: 17 amino acids. V was pared by 6 bases and J by 0 bases, with 9 bases of the junction left unmatched. The germline V gene encodes CDR1 DFQATT and CDR2 SNEGSKA (reference sequence). This CDR3 reads CSARGLAGMRSYNEQFF. The CDR3 DNA reads as TGCAGTGCCCGTGGACTAGCGGGGATGCGCTCCTACAATGAGCAGTTCTTC.

The J gene is TRBJ2-5, the V gene TRBV20-1, with TRBD1 matching over 8 bases. Germline V CDR1 and CDR2: DFQATT, SNEGSKA (reference sequence). J gave up 5 bases and V 3 bases, and 8 bases lay outside the gene matches. The CDR3 has 14 amino acids. CDR3 nucleotides: TGCAGTGCTAGGGGGACAGGAGGAACGGAGACCCAGTACTTC. Encoded protein: CSARGTGGTETQYF.

V usage is TRBV1 and J usage is TRBJ2-3; the table's D call TRBD2 went unverified against the DNA. TRBV1 is listed as a pseudogene. This CDR3 is 17 amino acids long. DNA of the CDR3: TGCACCAGCAGCCGCGTCCCAACTAGCGGGACCACAGATACGCAGTATTTT. Its translation is CTSSRVPTSGTTDTQYF.

This clonotype was seen at least ten times. The rearrangement joins TRBV7-2 to TRBJ2-3; 7 bases agree with TRBD2. V was clipped by 8 bases and J by 0 bases; unmatched bases: 5. Per the germline V gene, CDR1 is SGHTA and CDR2 is FQGNSA. This CDR3 comprises 14 residues. DNA of the CDR3: TGTGCCAGCCAAAGGGGAGGGAGCACAGATACGCAGTATTTT. This translates into CASQRGGSTDTQYF. Combining the CDR3 with reference TRBV7-2 and TRBJ2-3 gives the whole variable domain GAGVSQSPSNKVTEKGKDVELRCDPISGHTALYWYRQSLGQGLEFLIYFQGNSAPDKSGLPSDRFSAERTGGSVSTLTIQRTQQEDSAVYLCASQRGGSTDTQYFGPGTRLTVL.

The V gene is TRBV7-2, the J gene TRBJ2-3; 7 bases agree with TRBD1. Germline-derived CDR1 and CDR2 are SGHTA and FQGNSA. V gave up 5 bases and J gave up 4 bases; unmatched junction bases: 6. CDR3 length: 14 residues. CDR3: CASSPGGSADTQYF. CDR3 DNA sequence: TGTGCCAGCAGCCCAGGGGGTAGCGCAGATACGCAGTATTTT.

This clonotype was observed a few times. This chain links TRBV4-3 with TRBJ2-7; 7 nucleotides match TRBD1. In germline, CDR1 is LGHNA, CDR2 YSLEER. CDR3 length: 15 amino acids. The trim removed 3 bases at V and 5 bases at J, leaving 10 bases unmatched. CDR3 loop: CASSQTTGVGNEQYF. In DNA, the CDR3 is TGCGCCAGCAGCCAGACCACAGGGGTCGGGAACGAGCAGTACTTC.

The rearrangement links TRBV20-1 to TRBJ2-6; D gene uncertain. Germline CDR1 reads DFQATT; CDR2 reads SNEGSKA (reference sequence). The V gene lost 0 bases and the J gene lost 0 bases, with 9 bases spanning the gap. The CDR3 runs 16 residues. In DNA form, the CDR3 reads TGCAGTGCTAGAGATCGCACACTCTCTGGGGCCAACGTCCTGACTTTC. It specifies CSARDRTLSGANVLTF.

The V gene is TRBV5-1, the J gene TRBJ1-4; 8 bases line up with TRBD1. The length of the CDR3 is 15 residues. V shed 0 bases, J shed 8 bases, and the junction held 6 bases outside the gene matches. Per the germline V gene, CDR1 is SGHRS and CDR2 is YFSETQ. DNA for the CDR3: TGCGCCAGCAGCTTGGCCGGGGACAGGCGGGAAAAACTGTTTTTT. Encoded protein: CASSLAGDRREKLFF.

This clonotype was picked up many times. This chain joins TRBV5-1 and TRBJ2-2; D not certain. The ends were cut back, 0 bases at V and 6 bases at J, with 9 bases in the middle. Germline lookup yields CDR1 SGHRS and CDR2 YFSETQ. The CDR3 consists of 14 residues. CDR3 in amino acids: CASSLDGVPGELFF. The CDR3 bases are TGCGCCAGCAGCTTGGATGGCGTCCCCGGGGAGCTGTTTTTT.

A few counts support this clonotype. This chain joins TRBV11-2 and TRBJ1-2; 7 bases match TRBD1. Germline-derived CDR1 and CDR2 are SGHAT and FQNNGV. CDR3 length: 14 amino acids. The J segment lost 1 base and the V segment lost 5 bases, leaving 4 bases of the junction unmatched. CDR3 in amino acids: CASSPGQNNYGYTF. CDR3 nucleotide sequence: TGTGCCAGCAGCCCGGGACAGAATAACTATGGCTACACCTTC.

The rearrangement uses TRBV5-6 and TRBJ2-5; maybe TRBD1 (5 bases). This CDR3 contains 17 residues. Trimming cost V 0 bases and J 5 bases, with 20 bases left between them. Germline V gene data show CDR1 as SGHDT and CDR2 as YYEEEE. This CDR3 is CASSLAGPGFTSETQYF. The CDR3, as DNA: TGTGCCAGCAGCTTGGCTGGTCCAGGGTTTACGTCGGAGACCCAGTACTTC.

This clonotype was seen only a few times. The chain is built from TRBV4-2 and TRBJ1-2, with no clear D. CDR1 and CDR2 from the germline V gene are LGHNA and YNFKEQ. CDR3 length: 15 amino acids. Between the trimmed V and J ends, which lost 0 bases and 1 base, there was a span of 9 bases. The CDR3 DNA is TGTGCCAGCAGCCAAGAGTCAGACTATAACTATGGCTACACCTTC. This encodes CASSQESDYNYGYTF.

The V gene is TRBV3-1, the J gene TRBJ1-1; 8 positions agree with TRBD1. The germline gives CDR1 LGHDT, CDR2 YNNKEL (reference sequence). The CDR3 spans 15 residues. V dropped 5 bases and J dropped 3; count of bases not matched to a gene: 8. The DNA of the CDR3 is TGTGCCAGCAGCAAATCAGGGGGCGCAGACACTGAAGCTTTCTTT. Its protein is CASSKSGGADTEAFF.

J is TRBJ2-1 and V is TRBV25-1; possible D gene TRBD1, 6 bases. The germline V gene has CDR1 MGHDK and CDR2 SYGVNS. The CDR3 loop spans 14 amino acids. V gave up 4 bases and J gave up 7 bases, with 14 bases separating them. In DNA, the CDR3 is TGTGCCAGCAGTGCCTTCAGGGGCATTAATGAGCAGTTCTTC. Translated: CASSAFRGINEQFF.

The V and J genes are TRBV7-2 and TRBJ2-7, with D perhaps matching TRBD2 (5 bases). Germline CDR1 SGHTA, CDR2 FQGNSA. V was shortened by 5 bases and J by 4 bases, with 12 bases between the two germline ends. The CDR3 runs 13 residues. The CDR3 bases are TGTGCCAGCAGCCCATCGACGGGGTACGAGCAGTACTTC. Residues: CASSPSTGYEQYF. Supplemented by reference TRBV7-2 and TRBJ2-7, the full variable domain reads GAGVSQSPSNKVTEKGKDVELRCDPISGHTALYWYRQSLGQGLEFLIYFQGNSAPDKSGLPSDRFSAERTGGSVSTLTIQRTQQEDSAVYLCASSPSTGYEQYFGPGTRLTVT.

This chain connects TRBV30 to TRBJ2-4; a weak D match, TRBD1 (5 bases). Germline V lookup: CDR1 GTSNPN, CDR2 SVGIG (reference sequence). This CDR3 spans 14 amino acids. Trimming removed 2 bases from V and 1 base from J, with 9 bases in between. CDR3: CAWSRGLAKNIQYF. The CDR3 bases are TGTGCCTGGAGTAGGGGATTGGCCAAAAACATTCAGTACTTC.

The chain combines TRBV25-1 with TRBJ2-7; weak D call: TRBD2 (6 bases). This CDR3 spans 15 amino acids. The V end was cut by 4 bases, the J end by 4 bases, with 17 bases between. Germline V gene data show CDR1 as MGHDK and CDR2 as SYGVNS. The CDR3 reads CASSVGGQGGYEQYF. CDR3 nucleotide sequence: TGTGCCAGCAGTGTAGGCGGGCAGGGAGGTTACGAGCAGTACTTC.

This clonotype was seen more than once but under ten times. The genes are TRBV5-1 and TRBJ2-6; 10 bases map to TRBD1. V shed 3 bases, J shed 4 bases, and the junction held 7 bases outside the gene matches. This CDR3 spans 17 amino acids. Germline loops: CDR1 SGHRS, CDR2 YFSETQ. The CDR3 reads CASSSGQGTSGANVLTF. The CDR3 nucleotides read TGCGCCAGCAGCTCGGGACAGGGGACCTCCGGGGCCAACGTCCTGACTTTC.

Many counts were recorded for this clonotype. This chain joins TRBV29-1 and TRBJ2-7, with D possibly TRBD2 on 5 matching bases. CDR1 SQVTM and CDR2 ANQGSEA come from the germline V gene. The CDR3 spans 13 residues. V gave up 1 base and J gave up 7 bases, with 14 bases separating them. The CDR3 nucleotides are TGCAGCGTTGAAGGAGGGCCAGTCGTGGAGCAGTACTTC. Its translation is CSVEGGPVVEQYF.

In this sample, this clonotype turned up a few times. V gene TRBV12-3 or TRBV12-4 combines with J gene TRBJ2-3; D may be TRBD1 (5 bases). The CDR3 extends over 16 amino acids. V was trimmed by 3 bases and J by 0 bases, leaving 13 bases between them. The chain's CDR3 is CASSLSRASSTDTQYF. DNA of the CDR3: TGTGCCAGCAGTTTGAGCAGGGCCTCTAGCACAGATACGCAGTATTTT.

V usage is TRBV10-3 and J usage is TRBJ2-7; possibly TRBD2 for D (6 bases). In germline, CDR1 is ENHRY, CDR2 SYGVKD. V was pared by 4 bases and J by 7 bases, with 14 bases between. The CDR3 totals 13 residues. CDR3 in DNA: TGTGCCATCAGTGTTGTCAGGGCGGGGGAGCAGTACTTC. It is translated as CAISVVRAGEQYF.

This clonotype appeared a few times. The chain recombines TRBV2 with TRBJ2-7; D is tentatively TRBD1 or TRBD2 (5 bases each). V gave up 6 bases and J gave up 2 bases, with 17 bases separating them. The germline gives CDR1 SNHLY, CDR2 FYNNEI. The CDR3 consists of 15 residues. CDR3 residues: CASRDRDPPAYEQYF. CDR3 sequence (DNA): TGTGCCAGCAGGGACCGGGACCCCCCGGCCTACGAGCAGTACTTC. Using reference TRBV2 and TRBJ2-7 for the parts outside the CDR3, the full variable domain is EPEVTQTPSHQVTQMGQEVILRCVPISNHLYFYWYRQILGQKVEFLVSFYNNEISEKSEIFDDQFSVERPDGSNFTLKIRSTKLEDSAMYFCASRDRDPPAYEQYFGPGTRLTVT.

At least ten counts were recorded for this clonotype. This chain connects TRBV5-1 to TRBJ2-7, with D tentatively TRBD1 (5 bases). The germline V gene encodes CDR1 SGHRS and CDR2 YFSETQ. The CDR3 contains 13 residues. V lost 1 base, J lost 3 bases, and 8 bases lay in between. Here the CDR3 reads CASSLRQGYEQYF. The CDR3 region has the DNA TGCGCCAGCAGCTTGCGGCAGGGCTACGAGCAGTACTTC.

This clonotype was counted at least ten times. The chain combines TRBV27 with TRBJ1-6; D is unresolved. V gave up 4 bases and J gave up 4 bases, with 8 bases separating them. The CDR3 is made up of 14 amino acids. CDR1 and CDR2 (germline): MNHEY, SMNVEV (reference sequence). The CDR3 sequence: CASSSAQYNSPLHF. The CDR3 DNA sequence: TGTGCCAGCAGTTCGGCACAATATAATTCACCCCTCCACTTT.

The J gene is TRBJ2-1, the V gene TRBV11-2; 8 bases agree with TRBD2. Germline CDR1 is SGHAT and CDR2 is FQNNGV. V was clipped by 4 bases and J by 0 bases; unmatched bases: 5. The CDR3 consists of 16 residues. The CDR3 DNA sequence: TGTGCCAGCAGCTGGACTAGCAAGAGCTCCTACAATGAGCAGTTCTTC. It yields the protein CASSWTSKSSYNEQFF.

This clonotype was found a few times. This chain joins TRBV4-2 and TRBJ2-1; 14 positions agree with TRBD2. The junction had 12 bases not matched to a gene; V was cut back by 5 bases and J by 9 bases. CDR3 length: 17 amino acids. Germline V gene data show CDR1 as LGHNA and CDR2 as YNFKEQ. This CDR3 reads CASSEAGLAGGGGEQFF. The CDR3 DNA reads TGTGCCAGCAGCGAAGCCGGACTAGCGGGAGGAGGAGGTGAGCAGTTCTTC.